Listed below are T cell receptor beta chains from one sample, sequenced in a study of T cell repertoires in cytomegalovirus infection. Via MiXCR, TCRdb re-called the reads, giving one row per CDR3 protein. The sample carries 150,000 to 200,000 distinct CDR3 sequences, nearly 9.5% recorded once. The sequencing sample was made of PBMCs. The receptor set was obtained from a human donor in good health (CMV status not recorded). Some clones in this sample may be carry-over from other donors' samples. The CDR3 runs from the conserved cysteine through the conserved F or W. Each record gives: V gene, J gene, clone size, D gene, CDR3 DNA, CDR3 protein. A D gene is named only where the DNA matches it firmly. Not all rows give a size; the values are once, few, many and, for expanded clones, a class.

>TRBV2|TRBJ2-1|.|TRBD2
TGTGCCAGCAGCTTGCGGGGGGGATACAATGAGCAGTTCTTC
CASSLRGGYNEQFF
>TRBV28|TRBJ1-2|few|.
TGTGCCAGCAGTTTGACAGTGCGTGGCTACACCTTC
CASSLTVRGYTF
>TRBV28|TRBJ2-1|.|TRBD1
TGTGCCAGCAACCGCCCAGGGACAGGGGTAAATGAGCAGTTCTTC
CASNRPGTGVNEQFF
>TRBV5-4|TRBJ2-5|.|.
TGTGCCAGCAGCTTGGAAAGCGGGCCAGGGATGACCCAGTACTTC
CASSLESGPGMTQYF
>TRBV7-2|TRBJ1-3|many|TRBD1
TGTGCCAGCAGCCCCGGACAGGGGAGGTCTGGAAACACCATATATTTT
CASSPGQGRSGNTIYF
>TRBV28|TRBJ2-7|few|.
TGTGCCAGCAGTTTTCGGGGTCTAAACACCTACGAGCAGTACTTC
CASSFRGLNTYEQYF
>TRBV14|TRBJ1-1|few|.
TGTGCCAGCAGCCAAGATTTGGGAACTGAAGCTTTCTTT
CASSQDLGTEAFF
>TRBV7-3|TRBJ2-3|many|.
TGTGCCAGCAGCTTAAACCCGGGGTCAGATACGCAGTATTTT
CASSLNPGSDTQYF
>TRBV7-2|TRBJ2-7|many|.
TGTGCCAGCAGTCGGACCGGATACGAGCAGTACTTC
CASSRTGYEQYF
>TRBV7-2|TRBJ2-4|many|TRBD1
TGTGCCAGCAGCATATTCGGGACAGCTAAAAACATTCAGTACTTC
CASSIFGTAKNIQYF
>TRBV11-2|TRBJ1-4|.|TRBD1
TGTGCCAGCAGCTTCGACAGGGGAAGAGAAAAACTGTTTTTT
CASSFDRGREKLFF
>TRBV24-1|TRBJ2-1|.|.
TGTGCCACCAGTGATTTGCATCGAGCGAACAATGAGCAGTTCTTC
CATSDLHRANNEQFF
>TRBV15|TRBJ2-3|.|TRBD2
TGTGCCACCAGCAAAAAGCGGGAGGGCACAGATACGCAGTATTTT
CATSKKREGTDTQYF
>TRBV27|TRBJ2-5|many|TRBD1
TGTGCCAGCAGTACACCGGGACAGGGGGCGTGGACCCAGTACTTC
CASSTPGQGAWTQYF
>TRBV28|TRBJ1-4|many|.
TGTGCCAGCAGTGAGCGGAGGGCAAAACTGTTTTTT
CASSERRAKLFF
>TRBV7-2|TRBJ1-1|many|TRBD1
TGTGCCAGCAGCCCCCCCTCCAGGGGGAAAGCTTTCTTT
CASSPPSRGKAFF
>TRBV12-3/TRBV12-4|TRBJ1-5|many|.
TGTGCCAGCAGCCTTCGAGGGTCAGGACAGCCCCAGCATTTT
CASSLRGSGQPQHF
>TRBV27|TRBJ1-1|many|.
TGTGCCAGCAGTTTCGAGGGACCCCGCCAGCGGAACACTGAAGCTTTCTTT
CASSFEGPRQRNTEAFF
>TRBV14|TRBJ1-2|many|TRBD1
TGTGCCAGCAGCCAGGGGGACAGCCTAGTCGGGGGCTACACCTTC
CASSQGDSLVGGYTF
>TRBV11-2|TRBJ2-7|many|.
TGTGCCAGCAGTCAGGGGGAGCAGTACTTC
CASSQGEQYF
>TRBV7-2|TRBJ2-1|many|.
TGTGCCAGCAGCCAAATGGGGGCCGTGAATGAGCAGTTCTTC
CASSQMGAVNEQFF
>TRBV20-1|TRBJ2-2|many|TRBD1
TGCAGTGCTAGAACAGGGGTCGGGGAGCTGTTTTTT
CSARTGVGELFF
>TRBV12-3/TRBV12-4|TRBJ1-1|many|.
TGTGCCAGCAGTTTTACCCAGGGAGGCGAAGCTTTCTTT
CASSFTQGGEAFF
>TRBV4-1|TRBJ1-2|many|.
TGCGCCAGCAGCCAAGAGTGGGACGGCTACACCTTC
CASSQEWDGYTF
>TRBV6-6|TRBJ1-4|.|TRBD1
TGTGCCAGCATTCCTGACAGGGCCACTAATGAAAAACTGTTTTTT
CASIPDRATNEKLFF
>TRBV28|TRBJ2-5|.|TRBD2
TGTGCCAGCAGGACTAGCGGGAGATACCAAGAGACCCAGTACTTC
CASRTSGRYQETQYF
>TRBV19|TRBJ1-1|.|.
TGTGCCAGTGCCGGGACGGTGAACACTGAAGCTTTCTTT
CASAGTVNTEAFF
>TRBV7-2|TRBJ2-1|many|TRBD2
TGTGCCAGCAGCCCGCCTGCAAGACTAGCGGAAGACAACTCCTACAATGAGCAGTTCTTC
CASSPPARLAEDNSYNEQFF
>TRBV28|TRBJ1-5|many|.
TGTGCCAGCAGGCAGTCGGGGGCGGACAGCCTTAATCAGCCCCAGCATTTT
CASRQSGADSLNQPQHF
>TRBV7-2|TRBJ2-5|many|.
TGTGCCAGCAGCCAGAAGGGGGAGACCCAGTACTTC
CASSQKGETQYF
>TRBV28|TRBJ2-7|.|.
TGTGCCAGCAGTTTCGACAGGAACGGGAGGACAGGGAGAGACGAGCAGTACTTC
CASSFDRNGRTGRDEQYF
>TRBV28|TRBJ2-7|few|.
TGTGCCAGCAGAGGAGCGGGGGACAGTAGCTCCTACGAGCAGTACTTC
CASRGAGDSSSYEQYF
>TRBV4-1|TRBJ2-7|.|TRBD1
TGCGCCAGCAGCCAAGTACCGGGACAGGGGGCGCACGAGCAGTACTTC
CASSQVPGQGAHEQYF
>TRBV12-3/TRBV12-4|TRBJ1-1|many|.
TGTGCCAGCAGTTTCTGGGAGAACACTGAAGCTTTCTTT
CASSFWENTEAFF
>TRBV7-6|TRBJ2-3|.|TRBD1
TGTGCCAGCAGCTTAGCGACAGGGGGCTTCTATACGCAGTATTTT
CASSLATGGFYTQYF
>TRBV28|TRBJ1-3|many|.
TGTGCCAGCAGTTTTATGAGATCTGGAAACACCATATATTTT
CASSFMRSGNTIYF
>TRBV7-2|TRBJ1-5|.|TRBD1
TGTGCCAGCAGCCTCCAGACAGGGGGCAATCAGCCCCAGCATTTT
CASSLQTGGNQPQHF
>TRBV7-9|TRBJ1-6|few|.
TGTGCCAGCAGCTTAGTAGCCCCTAATTCACCCCTCCACTTT
CASSLVAPNSPLHF
>TRBV12-3/TRBV12-4|TRBJ1-4|.|TRBD1
TGTGCCAGCAGTTTAGAGACAGGGGTTAGGAATGAAAAACTGTTTTTT
CASSLETGVRNEKLFF
>TRBV7-2|TRBJ1-5|many|TRBD1
TGTGCCAGCAGCTACAGGGGAGATCAGCCCCAGCATTTT
CASSYRGDQPQHF
>TRBV6-6|TRBJ2-1|many|.
TGTGCCAGCAGTTACCCTCCGTGGAATGAGCAGTTCTTC
CASSYPPWNEQFF
>TRBV28|TRBJ2-7|.|TRBD1
TGTGCCAGCAGGGAGCCGGGACAGGGGTCCTACGAGCAGTACTTC
CASREPGQGSYEQYF
>TRBV7-4|TRBJ2-7|few|.
TGTGCCAGCAGCTTAGCGGGGATCGGTTACGAGCAGTACTTC
CASSLAGIGYEQYF
>TRBV29-1|TRBJ1-4|few|TRBD1
TGCAGCGTTGAAATGGCAGGGGGACTTAATGAAAAACTGTTTTTT
CSVEMAGGLNEKLFF
>TRBV7-2|TRBJ1-2|many|.
TGTGCCAGCAGCTTAGCGCTCGTCGGTTCTGGCTACACCTTC
CASSLALVGSGYTF
>TRBV7-2|TRBJ2-1|many|.
TGTGCCAGCAGCTTAGTAGGGGGGCTAGCTACCTACAATGAGCAGTTCTTC
CASSLVGGLATYNEQFF